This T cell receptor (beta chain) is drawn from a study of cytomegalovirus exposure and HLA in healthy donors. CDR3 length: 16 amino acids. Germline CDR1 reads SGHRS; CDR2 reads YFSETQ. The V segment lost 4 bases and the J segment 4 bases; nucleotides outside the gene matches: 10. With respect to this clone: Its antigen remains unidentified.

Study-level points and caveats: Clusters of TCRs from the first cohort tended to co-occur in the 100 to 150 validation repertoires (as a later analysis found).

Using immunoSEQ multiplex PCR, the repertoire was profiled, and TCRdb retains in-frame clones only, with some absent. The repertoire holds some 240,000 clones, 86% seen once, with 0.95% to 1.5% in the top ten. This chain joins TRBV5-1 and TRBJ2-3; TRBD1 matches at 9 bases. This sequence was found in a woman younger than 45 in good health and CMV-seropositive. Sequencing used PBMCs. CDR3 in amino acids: CASSAGTGISSDTQYF. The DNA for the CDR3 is TGCGCCAGCAGCGCCGGGACAGGGATTTCGTCAGATACGCAGTATTTT.